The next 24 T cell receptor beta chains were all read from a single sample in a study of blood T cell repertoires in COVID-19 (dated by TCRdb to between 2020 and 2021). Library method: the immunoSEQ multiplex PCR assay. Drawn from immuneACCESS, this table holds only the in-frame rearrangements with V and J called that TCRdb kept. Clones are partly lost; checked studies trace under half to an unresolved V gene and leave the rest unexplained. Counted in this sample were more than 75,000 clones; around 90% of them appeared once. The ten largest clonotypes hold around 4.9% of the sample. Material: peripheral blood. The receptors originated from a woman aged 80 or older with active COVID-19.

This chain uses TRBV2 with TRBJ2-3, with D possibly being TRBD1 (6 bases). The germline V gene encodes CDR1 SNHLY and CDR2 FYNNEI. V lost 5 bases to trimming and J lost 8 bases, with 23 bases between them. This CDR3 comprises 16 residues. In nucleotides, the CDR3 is TGTGCCAGCAGTCCTCCCTCCGGGACAAAAATTCCTACGCAGTATTTT. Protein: CASSPPSGTKIPTQYF.

The CDR3 DNA follows: TGTGCCAGCAGCTTTCCGGACAGGGGCGGCTACACCTTC. Translating it yields CASSFPDRGGYTF. J is TRBJ1-2 and V is TRBV7-2, with TRBD1 matching over 9 bases. This CDR3 is built from 13 residues. Germline lookup yields CDR1 SGHTA and CDR2 FQGNSA. J gave up 8 bases and V 3 bases, and 4 bases lay outside the gene matches.

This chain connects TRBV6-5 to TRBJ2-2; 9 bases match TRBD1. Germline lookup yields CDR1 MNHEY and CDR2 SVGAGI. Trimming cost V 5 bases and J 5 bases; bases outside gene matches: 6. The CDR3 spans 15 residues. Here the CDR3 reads CASSPTGGRTGELFF. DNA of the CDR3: TGTGCCAGCAGTCCGACAGGGGGAAGAACCGGGGAGCTGTTTTTT.

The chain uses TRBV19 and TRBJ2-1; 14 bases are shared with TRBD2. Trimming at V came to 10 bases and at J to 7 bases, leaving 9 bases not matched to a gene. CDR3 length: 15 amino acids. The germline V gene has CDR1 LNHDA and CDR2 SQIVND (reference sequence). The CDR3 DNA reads TGTGCCACCGGACTAGCGGGAGGTCTTAGGAATGAGCAGTTCTTC. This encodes CATGLAGGLRNEQFF.

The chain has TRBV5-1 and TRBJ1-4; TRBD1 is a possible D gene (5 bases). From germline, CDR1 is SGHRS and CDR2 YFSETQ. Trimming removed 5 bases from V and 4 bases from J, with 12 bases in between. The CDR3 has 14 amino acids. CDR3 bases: TGCGCCAGCAGGGAGGGGCAGAATAATGAAAAACTGTTTTTT. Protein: CASREGQNNEKLFF.

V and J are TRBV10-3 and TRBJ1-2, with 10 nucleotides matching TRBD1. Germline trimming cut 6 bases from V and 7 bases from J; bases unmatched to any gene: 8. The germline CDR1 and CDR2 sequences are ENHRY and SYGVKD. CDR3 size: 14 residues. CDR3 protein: CAIRTGQGDSGYTF. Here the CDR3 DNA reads TGTGCCATCAGAACCGGACAGGGGGACAGTGGCTACACCTTC.

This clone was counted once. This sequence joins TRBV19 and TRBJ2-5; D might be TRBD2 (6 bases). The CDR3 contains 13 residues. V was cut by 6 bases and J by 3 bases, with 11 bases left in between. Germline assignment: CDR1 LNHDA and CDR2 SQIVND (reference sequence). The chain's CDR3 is CASRAVAEETQYF. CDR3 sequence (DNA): TGTGCCAGTAGAGCGGTAGCGGAAGAGACCCAGTACTTC. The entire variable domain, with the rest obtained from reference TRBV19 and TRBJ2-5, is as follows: DGGITQSPKYLFRKEGQNVTLSCEQNLNHDAMYWYRQDPGQGLRLIYYSQIVNDFQKGDIAEGYSVSREKKESFPLTVTSAQKNPTAFYLCASRAVAEETQYFGPGTRLLVL.

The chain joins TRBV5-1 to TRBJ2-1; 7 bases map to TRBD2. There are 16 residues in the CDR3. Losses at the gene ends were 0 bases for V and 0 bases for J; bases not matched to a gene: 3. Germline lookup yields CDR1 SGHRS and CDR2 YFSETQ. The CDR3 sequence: CASSLGGLRSYNEQFF. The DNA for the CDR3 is TGCGCCAGCAGCTTGGGGGGACTACGCTCCTACAATGAGCAGTTCTTC.

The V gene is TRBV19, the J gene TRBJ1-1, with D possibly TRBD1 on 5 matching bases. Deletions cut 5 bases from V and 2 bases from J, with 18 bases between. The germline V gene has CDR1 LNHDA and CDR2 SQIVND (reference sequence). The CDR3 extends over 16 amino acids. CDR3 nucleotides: TGTGCCAGTAGTCCCCCGCCTGGGGCCAGCAACACTGAAGCTTTCTTT. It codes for CASSPPPGASNTEAFF.

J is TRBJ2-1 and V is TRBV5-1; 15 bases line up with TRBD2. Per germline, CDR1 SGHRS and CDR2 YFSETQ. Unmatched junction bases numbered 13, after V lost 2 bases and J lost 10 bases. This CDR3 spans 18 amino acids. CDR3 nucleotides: TGCGCCAGCAGCTTAGGGACTAGCGGGAGGTCTACTCTGCGGGAGCAGTTCTTC. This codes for CASSLGTSGRSTLREQFF.

In nucleotides, the CDR3 is TGCGCCAGCAGCCCTACGACAGGGGGAGAGACCCAGTACTTC. Translated, it gives CASSPTTGGETQYF. This chain connects TRBV5-1 to TRBJ2-5, with 9 bases fitting TRBD1. Germline V gives CDR1 SGHRS, CDR2 YFSETQ. V shed 4 bases, J shed 4 bases, and the junction held 5 bases outside the gene matches. The CDR3 extends over 14 amino acids.

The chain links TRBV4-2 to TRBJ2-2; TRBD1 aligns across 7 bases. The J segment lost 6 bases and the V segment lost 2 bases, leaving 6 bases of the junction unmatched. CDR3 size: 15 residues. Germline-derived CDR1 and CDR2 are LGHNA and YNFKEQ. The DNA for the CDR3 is TGTGCCAGCAGCCAAAACGACAGGGCGTCCGGGGAGCTGTTTTTT. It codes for CASSQNDRASGELFF.

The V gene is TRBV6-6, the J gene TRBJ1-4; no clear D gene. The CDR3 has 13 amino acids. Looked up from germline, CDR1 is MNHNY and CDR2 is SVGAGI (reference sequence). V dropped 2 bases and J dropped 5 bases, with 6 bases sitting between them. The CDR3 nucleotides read TGTGCCAGCAGTTACCGGGAGAATGAAAAACTGTTTTTT. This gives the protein CASSYRENEKLFF.

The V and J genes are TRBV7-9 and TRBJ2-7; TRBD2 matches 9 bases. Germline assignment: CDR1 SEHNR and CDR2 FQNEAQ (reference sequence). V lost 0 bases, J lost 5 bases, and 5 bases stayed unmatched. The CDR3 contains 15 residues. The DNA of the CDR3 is TGTGCCAGCAGCTTAGCAAGTCTAGCGGGAAACGAGCAGTACTTC. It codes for CASSLASLAGNEQYF.

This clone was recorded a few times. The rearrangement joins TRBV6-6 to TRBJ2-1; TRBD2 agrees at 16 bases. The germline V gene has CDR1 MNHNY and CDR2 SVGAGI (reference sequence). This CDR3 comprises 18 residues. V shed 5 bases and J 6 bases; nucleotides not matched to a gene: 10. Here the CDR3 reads CASSPGLAGGPVGNEQFF. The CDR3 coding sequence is TGTGCCAGCAGTCCGGGACTAGCGGGAGGGCCGGTCGGCAATGAGCAGTTCTTC.

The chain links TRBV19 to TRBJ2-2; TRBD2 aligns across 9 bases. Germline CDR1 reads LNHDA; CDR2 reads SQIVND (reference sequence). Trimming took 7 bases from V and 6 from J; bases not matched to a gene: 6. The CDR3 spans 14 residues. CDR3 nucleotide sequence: TGTGCCAGTACGAGCGGGAGGTCCCCCGGGGAGCTGTTTTTT. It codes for CASTSGRSPGELFF. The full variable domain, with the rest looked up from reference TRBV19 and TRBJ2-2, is DGGITQSPKYLFRKEGQNVTLSCEQNLNHDAMYWYRQDPGQGLRLIYYSQIVNDFQKGDIAEGYSVSREKKESFPLTVTSAQKNPTAFYLCASTSGRSPGELFFGEGSRLTVL.

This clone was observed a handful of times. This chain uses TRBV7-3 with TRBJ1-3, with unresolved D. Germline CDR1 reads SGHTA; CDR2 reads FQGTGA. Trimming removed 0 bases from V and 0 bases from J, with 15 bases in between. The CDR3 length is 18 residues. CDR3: CASSLTSPGSTSGNTIYF. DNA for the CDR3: TGTGCCAGCAGCTTAACGTCGCCAGGATCAACCTCTGGAAACACCATATATTTT.

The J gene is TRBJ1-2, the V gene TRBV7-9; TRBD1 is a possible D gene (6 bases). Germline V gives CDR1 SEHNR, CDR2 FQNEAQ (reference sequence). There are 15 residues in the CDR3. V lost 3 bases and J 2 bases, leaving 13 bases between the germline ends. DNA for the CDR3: TGTGCCAGCAGCTTCCCCGGGACAACCAACTATGGCTACACCTTC. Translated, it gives CASSFPGTTNYGYTF.

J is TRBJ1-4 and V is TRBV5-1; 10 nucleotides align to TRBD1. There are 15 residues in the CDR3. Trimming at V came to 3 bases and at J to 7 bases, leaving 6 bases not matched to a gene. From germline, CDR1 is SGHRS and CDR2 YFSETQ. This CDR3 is CASSSDRGRVEKLFF. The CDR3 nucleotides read TGCGCCAGCAGCTCAGACAGGGGGCGAGTTGAAAAACTGTTTTTT.

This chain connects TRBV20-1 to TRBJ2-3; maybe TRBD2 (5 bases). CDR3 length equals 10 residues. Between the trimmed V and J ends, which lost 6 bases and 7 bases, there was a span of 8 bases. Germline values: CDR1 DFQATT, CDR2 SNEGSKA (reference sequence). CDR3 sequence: CSAEDYTQYF. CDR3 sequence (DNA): TGCAGTGCGGAGGACTATACGCAGTATTTT.

The CDR3 here is CASSLAGQGGSYEQYF. CDR3 DNA: TGTGCCAGCAGCTTGGCGGGACAGGGGGGCTCCTACGAGCAGTACTTC. The rearrangement links TRBV5-8 to TRBJ2-7, with 11 bases matching TRBD1. The CDR3 runs 16 residues. The J segment lost 0 bases and the V segment lost 0 bases, leaving 2 bases of the junction unmatched. The germline V gene has CDR1 SGHTS and CDR2 YDEGEE.

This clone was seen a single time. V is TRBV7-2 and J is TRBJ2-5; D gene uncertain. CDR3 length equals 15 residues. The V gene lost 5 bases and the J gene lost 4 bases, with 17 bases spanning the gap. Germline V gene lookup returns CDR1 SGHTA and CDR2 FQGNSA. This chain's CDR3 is CASSIAQLRGETQYF. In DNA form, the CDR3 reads TGTGCCAGCAGCATTGCGCAGTTGCGAGGAGAGACCCAGTACTTC.

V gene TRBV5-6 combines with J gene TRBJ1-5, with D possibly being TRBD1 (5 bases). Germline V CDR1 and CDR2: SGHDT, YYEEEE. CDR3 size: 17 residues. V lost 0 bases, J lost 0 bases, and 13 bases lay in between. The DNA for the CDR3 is TGTGCCAGCAGCTTGGGGAGACAGCCATATAGCAATCAGCCCCAGCATTTT. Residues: CASSLGRQPYSNQPQHF.

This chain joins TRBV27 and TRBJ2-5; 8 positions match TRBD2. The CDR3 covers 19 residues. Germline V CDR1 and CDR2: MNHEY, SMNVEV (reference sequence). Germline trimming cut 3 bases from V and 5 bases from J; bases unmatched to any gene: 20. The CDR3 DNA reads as TGTGCCAGCAGTTTCACATCACAAGGGGTAGCGGGGTTTCGGGAGACCCAGTACTTC. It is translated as CASSFTSQGVAGFRETQYF.